The T cell receptor (beta chain) under discussion was sequenced for a study of shared clonotypes between healthy human individuals (dated by TCRdb to the early 2020s). With respect to the entire study: The cohort comprised two women and a few men aged 18 to 49 years. For each donor, three plates each were used for CD4 naive and CD4 memory, two plates were used for CD8 naive, and one plate was used for CD8 memory. The study deeply sequenced blood TCR repertoires of roughly five healthy adults to estimate repertoire size and the extent of clonotype sharing between individuals. To increase sequencing depth and limit assay-specific biases, different laboratories used diverse techniques to prepare libraries and sequence TCR repertoires. Leukapheresis yielded between about 0.94 and 8.9 billion PBMCs per donor.

The CDR3 runs 18 amino acids, cysteine and phenylalanine included. The kept DNA is CDR3 alone, 54 bases in frame from the first base. V is reduced by 1 base and J by 0 bases, leaving a spacing of 13 bases between them. CDR1 and CDR2, per the germline V gene (reference sequence), are LNHDA and SQIVND. TCR CDR3 regions were amplified from genomic DNA by multiplex PCR using the deep immunoSEQ assay. Extracted genomic DNA from each cell subset was spread evenly across all wells of several immunoSEQ 96-well plates, with each plate serving as a replicate. For sorted subsets, approximately 210 ng of genomic DNA, equivalent to 25,000 to 35,000 T cell genomes, went into each replicate PCR. The purified libraries were quantified using a Qubit 3.0 fluorometer, sized with a Bioanalyzer 2100, and then quantified again using the KAPA Library Quantification kit. Every immunoSEQ 96-well plate was sequenced on a dedicated single-read 150-cycle Illumina NextSeq 550 flow cell. Turning to the authors' computational methods: Because the immunoSEQ output held only junctional sequences and lacked quality scores, the filtering could not match the filtering applied to full-length reads. To assign V/J genes and CDR3, sequences were annotated using PyIR, a Python wrapper for IgBLAST v1.9, with IMGT germline references. Reads were removed for weak V/J assignments (E-value above 1e-6), missing CDR3, stop codons, out-of-frame junctions, or ambiguous translated residues. A V3J clonotype was defined by an identical inferred V gene, J gene, and CDR3 amino acid sequence. Percentage overlap between repertoires was computed as shared unique clonotypes divided by the size of the smaller repertoire. Repertoire richness was assessed with RTK rarefaction, the Chao1 estimator, and Recon v2.1 estimates of unobserved clonotypes. OLGA was used to compute generation probabilities for all TCRbeta clonotypes that the gDNA method yielded from four donors. TCRdb carries this immuneACCESS record with in-frame sequences only. Its versions omit some clonotypes, under half of them owing to an unresolved V gene in the studies checked, with the rest unexplained. The V and J calls and clone size were taken over from that table, and D and trimming were inferred from the DNA. The sample records hundreds of thousands of clones, under 80% of which are singletons. About 1.8% of the sample goes to the ten largest clones.

The donors were healthy, HIV-negative adults who had no recently reported acute infections or vaccinations. Only Caucasian adults living in Nashville, Tennessee, USA were represented among the donors. Magnetic negative selection was used to enrich CD4+ T cells, after which naive cells were positively selected on CD45RA and the negative fraction became the memory subset. Blood was obtained by leukapheresis, after which PBMCs were separated by Ficoll-Histopaque density gradient centrifugation and cryopreserved in liquid nitrogen vapor phase. Analytical flow cytometry was used to check the purity and quantity of each magnetically sorted T cell population. Genomic DNA was isolated from each sorted fraction and quantified by UV absorbance on a Nanodrop 2000c. Overall results and qualifications from the work: Sampling was restricted to blood, and TCR repertoires in tissue are likely to differ from TCR repertoires in blood. Higher generation probabilities were observed for clonotypes shared by all four sorted-subset donors than for non-shared clonotypes. Pairwise subsampling led to the expectation that sequencing depth would affect the degree of clonotype sharing among donors. Rarefaction of sorted-subset datasets indicated incomplete sequencing despite the large sequencing depth. The genetic and exposure-history diversity represented was limited by the small number of donors. When several donors were compared, the shared fraction of clonotypes was roughly 5% for naive CD4, about 4% for naive CD8, roughly 2.5% for memory CD4, and 0.35% to 0.4% for memory CD8. Naive subsets generally had larger estimated clonotype richness than memory subsets did.

As to this clone: Its antigen has not been determined. No base quality values were provided; no much bigger clone lies one nucleotide off.

Input material: memory CD4+ T cells sorted from blood. The meaning of the sample's cell subset or site label: CD45RA-negative fraction. The receptor was isolated from a woman in her twenties or thirties in good health. The V gene is TRBV19 and the J gene is TRBJ2-6; the D gene remains uncertain. The nucleotide sequence is given as TGTGCCAGTAGTATAGTTGGCAGCCAAACCTCTGGGGCCAACGTCCTGACTTTC. Its translation reads: CASSIVGSQTSGANVLTF.